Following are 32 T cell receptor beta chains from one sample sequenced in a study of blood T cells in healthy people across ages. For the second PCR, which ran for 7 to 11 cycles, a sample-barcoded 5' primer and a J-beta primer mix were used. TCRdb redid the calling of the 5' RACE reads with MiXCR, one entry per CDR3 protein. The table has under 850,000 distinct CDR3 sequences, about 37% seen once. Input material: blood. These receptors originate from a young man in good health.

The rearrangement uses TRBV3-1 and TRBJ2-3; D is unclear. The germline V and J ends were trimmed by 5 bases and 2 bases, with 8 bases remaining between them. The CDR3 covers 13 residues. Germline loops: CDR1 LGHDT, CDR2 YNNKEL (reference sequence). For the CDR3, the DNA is TGTGCCAGCAGCGGCAGGCCCACAGATACGCAGTATTTT. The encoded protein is CASSGRPTDTQYF.

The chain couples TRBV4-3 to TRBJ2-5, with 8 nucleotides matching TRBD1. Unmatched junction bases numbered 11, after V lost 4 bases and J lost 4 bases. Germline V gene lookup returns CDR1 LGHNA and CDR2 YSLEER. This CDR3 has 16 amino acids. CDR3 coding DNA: TGCGCCAGCAGCCCTGTCCAGGGGGCCGGAGGAGAGACCCAGTACTTC. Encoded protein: CASSPVQGAGGETQYF.

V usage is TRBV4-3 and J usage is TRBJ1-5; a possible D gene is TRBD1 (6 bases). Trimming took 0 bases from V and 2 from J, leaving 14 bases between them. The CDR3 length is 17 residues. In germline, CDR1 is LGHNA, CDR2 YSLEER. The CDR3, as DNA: TGCGCCAGCAGCCAAGATCGGGGGCGCTTAGGCAATCAGCCCCAGCATTTT. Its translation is CASSQDRGRLGNQPQHF.

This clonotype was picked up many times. CDR3: CSADRGPNYGYTF. CDR3 DNA: TGCAGCGCCGACCGGGGCCCTAACTATGGCTACACCTTC. The chain uses TRBV29-1 and TRBJ1-2; weak D call: TRBD1 (5 bases). Trimming shortened V by 7 bases and J by 0 bases, and 12 bases separated the two germline ends. This CDR3 comprises 13 residues. Germline CDR1 and CDR2: SQVTM and ANQGSEA.

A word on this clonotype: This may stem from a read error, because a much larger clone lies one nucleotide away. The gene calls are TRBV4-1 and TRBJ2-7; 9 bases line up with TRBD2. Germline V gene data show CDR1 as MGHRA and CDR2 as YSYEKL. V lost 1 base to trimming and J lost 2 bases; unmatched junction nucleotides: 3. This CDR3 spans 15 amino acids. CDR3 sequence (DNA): TGCGCCAGCAGCCAAGGGACTAGCGTCCCCTACGAGCAGTACTTC. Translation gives CASSQGTSVPYEQYF.

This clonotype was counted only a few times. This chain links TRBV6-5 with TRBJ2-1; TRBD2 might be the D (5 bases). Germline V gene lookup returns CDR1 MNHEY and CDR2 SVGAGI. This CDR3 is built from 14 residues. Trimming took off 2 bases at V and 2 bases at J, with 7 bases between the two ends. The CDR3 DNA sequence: TGTGCCAGCAGTTACGCGGGTCCCTACAATGAGCAGTTCTTC. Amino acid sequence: CASSYAGPYNEQFF.

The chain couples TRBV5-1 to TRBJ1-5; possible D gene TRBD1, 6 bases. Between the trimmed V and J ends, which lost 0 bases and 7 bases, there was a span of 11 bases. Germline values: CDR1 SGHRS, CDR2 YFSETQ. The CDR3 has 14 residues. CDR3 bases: TGCGCCAGCAGCTTGGACGGGGGCCGGCAGCCCCAGCATTTT. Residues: CASSLDGGRQPQHF.

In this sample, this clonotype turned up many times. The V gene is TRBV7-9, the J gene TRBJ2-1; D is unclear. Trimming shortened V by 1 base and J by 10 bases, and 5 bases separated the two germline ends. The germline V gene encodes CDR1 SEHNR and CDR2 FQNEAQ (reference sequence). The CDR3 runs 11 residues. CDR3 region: CASSLEVEQFF. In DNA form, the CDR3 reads TGTGCCAGCAGCTTAGAAGTGGAGCAGTTCTTC.

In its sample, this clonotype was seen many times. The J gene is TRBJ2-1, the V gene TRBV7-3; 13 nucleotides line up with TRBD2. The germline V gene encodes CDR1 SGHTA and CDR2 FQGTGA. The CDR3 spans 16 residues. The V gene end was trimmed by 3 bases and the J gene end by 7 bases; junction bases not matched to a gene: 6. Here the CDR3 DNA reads TGTGCCAGCAGCTTCCTACTAGCGGGGGGGTTAAATGAGCAGTTCTTC. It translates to CASSFLLAGGLNEQFF.

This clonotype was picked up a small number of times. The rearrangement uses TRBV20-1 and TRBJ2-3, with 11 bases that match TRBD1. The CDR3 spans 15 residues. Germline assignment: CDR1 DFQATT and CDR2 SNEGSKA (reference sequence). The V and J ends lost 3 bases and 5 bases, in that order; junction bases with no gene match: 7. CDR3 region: CSASAGTGGLDTQYF. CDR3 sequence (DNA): TGCAGTGCTAGTGCGGGGACAGGGGGTTTAGATACGCAGTATTTT.

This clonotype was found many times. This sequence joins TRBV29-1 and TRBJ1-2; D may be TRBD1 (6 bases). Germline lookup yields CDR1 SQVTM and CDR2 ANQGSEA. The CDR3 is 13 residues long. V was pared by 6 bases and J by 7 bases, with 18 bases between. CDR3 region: CSVRGAFVRGYTF. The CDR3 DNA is TGCAGCGTGCGGGGGGCGTTCGTTCGTGGCTACACCTTC.

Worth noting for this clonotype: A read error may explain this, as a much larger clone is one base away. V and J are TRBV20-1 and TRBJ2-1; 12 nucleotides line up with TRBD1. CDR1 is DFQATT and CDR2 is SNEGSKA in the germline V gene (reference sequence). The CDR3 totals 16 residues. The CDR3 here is CRARGLGQGAYNEQFF. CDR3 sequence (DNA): TGCCGTGCTAGAGGGTTGGGACAGGGGGCGTATAATGAGCAGTTCTTC.

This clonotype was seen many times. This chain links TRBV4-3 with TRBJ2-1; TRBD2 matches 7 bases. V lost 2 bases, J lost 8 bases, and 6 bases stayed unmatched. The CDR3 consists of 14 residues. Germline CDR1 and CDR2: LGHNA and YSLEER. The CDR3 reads CASSQSLARYEQFF. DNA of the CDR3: TGCGCCAGCAGCCAATCACTAGCGAGGTATGAGCAGTTCTTC.

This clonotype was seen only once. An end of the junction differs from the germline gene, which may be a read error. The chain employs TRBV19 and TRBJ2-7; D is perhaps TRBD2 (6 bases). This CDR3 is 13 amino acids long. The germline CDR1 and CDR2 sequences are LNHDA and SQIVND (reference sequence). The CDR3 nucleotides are TGTGCCTGTAGTATAAGGAGGGCCGGCGAGCAGTACTTC. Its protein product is CACSIRRAGEQYF.

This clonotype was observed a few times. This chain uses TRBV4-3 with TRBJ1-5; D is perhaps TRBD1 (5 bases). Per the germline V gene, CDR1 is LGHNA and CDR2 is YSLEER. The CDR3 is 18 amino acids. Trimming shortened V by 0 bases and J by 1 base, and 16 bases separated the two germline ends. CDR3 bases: TGCGCCAGCAGCCAAGAACCCCACGGACAACTAAGCAATCAGCCCCAGCATTTT. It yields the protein CASSQEPHGQLSNQPQHF.

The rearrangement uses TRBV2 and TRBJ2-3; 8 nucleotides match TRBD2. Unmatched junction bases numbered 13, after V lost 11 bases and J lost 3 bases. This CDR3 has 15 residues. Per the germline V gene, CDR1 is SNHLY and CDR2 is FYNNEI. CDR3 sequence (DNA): TGTGCCCACAGACGGGGGGGAACACGGACAGATACGCAGTATTTT. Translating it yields CAHRRGGTRTDTQYF.

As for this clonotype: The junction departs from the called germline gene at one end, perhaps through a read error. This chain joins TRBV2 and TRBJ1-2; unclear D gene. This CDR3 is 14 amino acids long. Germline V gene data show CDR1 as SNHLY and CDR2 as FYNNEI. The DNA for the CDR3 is TGTACCAGCAGTGGAGGCAGGCAGGACTATGGCTACACCTTC. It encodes CTSSGGRQDYGYTF. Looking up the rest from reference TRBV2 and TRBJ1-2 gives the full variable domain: EPEVTQTPSHQVTQMGQEVILRCVPISNHLYFYWYRQILGQKVEFLVSFYNNEISEKSEIFDDQFSVERPDGSNFTLKIRSTKLEDSAMYFCTSSGGRQDYGYTFGSGTRLTVV.

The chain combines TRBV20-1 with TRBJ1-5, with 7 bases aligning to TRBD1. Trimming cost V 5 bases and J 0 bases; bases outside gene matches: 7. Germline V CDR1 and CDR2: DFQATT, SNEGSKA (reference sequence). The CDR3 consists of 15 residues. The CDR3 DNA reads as TGCAGTGCTTGGATCGACAGGGATAGCAATCAGCCCCAGCATTTT. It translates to CSAWIDRDSNQPQHF.

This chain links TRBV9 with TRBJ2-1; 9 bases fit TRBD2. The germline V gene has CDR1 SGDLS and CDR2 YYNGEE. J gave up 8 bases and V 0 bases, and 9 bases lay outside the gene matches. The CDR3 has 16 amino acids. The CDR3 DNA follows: TGTGCCAGCAGCGTAGGTATGTTAGCGGGAGTGGATGAGCAGTTCTTC. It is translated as CASSVGMLAGVDEQFF.

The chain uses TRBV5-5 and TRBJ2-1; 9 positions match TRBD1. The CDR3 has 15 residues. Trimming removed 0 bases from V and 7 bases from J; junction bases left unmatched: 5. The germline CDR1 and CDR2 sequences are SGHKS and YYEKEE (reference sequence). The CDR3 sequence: CASSLDGDRVNEQFF. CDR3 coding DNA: TGTGCCAGCAGCTTGGATGGGGACAGGGTAAATGAGCAGTTCTTC.

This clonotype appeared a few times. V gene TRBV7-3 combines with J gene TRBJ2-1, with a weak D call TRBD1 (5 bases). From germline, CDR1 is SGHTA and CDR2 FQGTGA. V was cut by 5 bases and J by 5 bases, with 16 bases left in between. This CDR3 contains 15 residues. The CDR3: CASSIGADFNNEQFF. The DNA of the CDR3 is TGTGCCAGCAGCATAGGGGCAGACTTCAACAATGAGCAGTTCTTC.

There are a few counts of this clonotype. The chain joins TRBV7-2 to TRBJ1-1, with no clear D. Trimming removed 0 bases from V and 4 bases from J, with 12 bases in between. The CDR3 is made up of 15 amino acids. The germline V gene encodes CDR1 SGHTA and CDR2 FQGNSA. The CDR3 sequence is CASSLASAGSTEAFF. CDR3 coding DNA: TGTGCCAGCAGCTTAGCGTCGGCAGGCAGCACTGAAGCTTTCTTT.

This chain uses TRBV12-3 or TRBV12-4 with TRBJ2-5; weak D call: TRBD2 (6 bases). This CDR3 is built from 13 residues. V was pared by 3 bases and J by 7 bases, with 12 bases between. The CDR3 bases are TGTGCCAGCAGTTTCGGGGGATATGGGACCCAGTACTTC. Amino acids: CASSFGGYGTQYF.

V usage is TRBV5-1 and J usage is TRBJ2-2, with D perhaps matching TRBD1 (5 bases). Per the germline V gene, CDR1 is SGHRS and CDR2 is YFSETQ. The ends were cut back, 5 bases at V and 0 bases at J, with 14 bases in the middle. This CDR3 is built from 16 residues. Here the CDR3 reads CASRNADSTNTGELFF. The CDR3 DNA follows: TGCGCCAGCAGGAACGCAGACAGCACGAACACCGGGGAGCTGTTTTTT.

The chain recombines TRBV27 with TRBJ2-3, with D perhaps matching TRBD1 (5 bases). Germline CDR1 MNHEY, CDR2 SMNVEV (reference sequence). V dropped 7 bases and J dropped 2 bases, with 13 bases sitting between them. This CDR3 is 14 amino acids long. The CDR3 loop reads CASTPGAFTDTQYF. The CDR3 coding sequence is TGTGCCAGCACCCCTGGGGCTTTCACAGATACGCAGTATTTT.

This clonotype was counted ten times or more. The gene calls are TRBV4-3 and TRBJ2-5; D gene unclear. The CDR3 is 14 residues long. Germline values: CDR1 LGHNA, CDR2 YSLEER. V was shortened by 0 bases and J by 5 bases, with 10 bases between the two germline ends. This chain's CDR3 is CASSQDRIGETQYF. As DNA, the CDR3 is TGCGCCAGCAGCCAAGACAGGATTGGGGAGACCCAGTACTTC.

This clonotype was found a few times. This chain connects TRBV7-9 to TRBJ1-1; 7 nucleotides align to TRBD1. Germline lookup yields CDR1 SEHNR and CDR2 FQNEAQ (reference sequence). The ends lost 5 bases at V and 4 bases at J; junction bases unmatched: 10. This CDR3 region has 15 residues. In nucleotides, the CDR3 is TGTGCCAGCAGCCACTACAGGGGCAAGAGCACTGAAGCTTTCTTT. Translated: CASSHYRGKSTEAFF.

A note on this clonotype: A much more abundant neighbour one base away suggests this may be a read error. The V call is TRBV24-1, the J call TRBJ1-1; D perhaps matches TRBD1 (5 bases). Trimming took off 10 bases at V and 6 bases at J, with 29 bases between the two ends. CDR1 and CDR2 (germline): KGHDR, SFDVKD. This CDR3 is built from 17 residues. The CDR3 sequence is CATRDREGIRRIPEAFF. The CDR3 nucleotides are TGTGCCACAAGAGACAGAGAGGGCATCCGGCGGATTCCTGAAGCTTTCTTT.

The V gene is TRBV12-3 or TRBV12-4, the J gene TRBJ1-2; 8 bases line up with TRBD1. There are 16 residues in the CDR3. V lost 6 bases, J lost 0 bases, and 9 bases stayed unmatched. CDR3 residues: CASSLNTGGANYGYTF. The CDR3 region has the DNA TGTGCCAGCAGCCTAAATACAGGGGGAGCTAACTATGGCTACACCTTC.

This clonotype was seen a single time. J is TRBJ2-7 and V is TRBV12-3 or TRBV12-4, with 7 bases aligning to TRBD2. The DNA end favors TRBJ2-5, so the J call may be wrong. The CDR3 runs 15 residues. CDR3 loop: CASRYVGLAEETQYF. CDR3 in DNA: TGTGCCAGCAGATACGTCGGCCTAGCGGAGGAGACCCAGTACTTC.

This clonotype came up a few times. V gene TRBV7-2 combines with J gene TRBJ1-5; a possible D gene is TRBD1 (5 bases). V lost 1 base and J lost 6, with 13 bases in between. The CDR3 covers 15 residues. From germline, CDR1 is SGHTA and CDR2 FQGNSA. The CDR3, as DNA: TGTGCCAGCAGCTTAGACAGGCATCTGGGTCAGCCCCAGCATTTT. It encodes CASSLDRHLGQPQHF. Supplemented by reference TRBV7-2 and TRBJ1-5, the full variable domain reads GAGVSQSPSNKVTEKGKDVELRCDPISGHTALYWYRQSLGQGLEFLIYFQGNSAPDKSGLPSDRFSAERTGGSVSTLTIQRTQQEDSAVYLCASSLDRHLGQPQHFGDGTRLSIL.

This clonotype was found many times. CDR3 DNA: TGCAGTGCTCCTGGGACAGTTAGCAATCAGCCCCAGCATTTT. It yields the protein CSAPGTVSNQPQHF. V usage is TRBV20-1 and J usage is TRBJ1-5; 7 positions match TRBD1. Germline assignment: CDR1 DFQATT and CDR2 SNEGSKA (reference sequence). The CDR3 loop spans 14 amino acids. J lost 0 bases, V lost 5 bases, and 4 bases had no gene match.